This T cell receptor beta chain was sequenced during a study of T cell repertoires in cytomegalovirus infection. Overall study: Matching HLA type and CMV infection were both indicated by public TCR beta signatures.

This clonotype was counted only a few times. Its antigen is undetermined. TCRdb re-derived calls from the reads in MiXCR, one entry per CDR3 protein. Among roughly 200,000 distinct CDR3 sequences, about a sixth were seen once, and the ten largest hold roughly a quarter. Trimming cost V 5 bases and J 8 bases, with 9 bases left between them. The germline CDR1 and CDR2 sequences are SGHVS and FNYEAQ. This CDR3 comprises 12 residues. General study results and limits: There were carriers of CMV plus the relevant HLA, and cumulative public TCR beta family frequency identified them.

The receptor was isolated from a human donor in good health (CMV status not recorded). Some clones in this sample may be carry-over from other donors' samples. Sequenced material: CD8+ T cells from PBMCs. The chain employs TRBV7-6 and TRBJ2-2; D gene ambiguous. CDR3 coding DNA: TGTGCCAGCAGCCCCGGTGGGGGGGAGCTGTTTTTT. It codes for CASSPGGGELFF.